These 29 T cell receptor beta chains were all obtained from the same sample, sequenced in a study of cytotoxic CD8 clonotypes in ibrutinib-treated CLL. The data were produced by immunoSEQ multiplex PCR, yet TCRdb's version contains in-frame clones alone and is incomplete. Seen here are roughly 63,000 clones, 45% to 65% observed once, and the top ten hold roughly 15%. Sequencing used PBMCs, obtained after 12 months of ibrutinib treatment. These receptors all come from a human donor with chronic lymphocytic leukemia.

The chain links TRBV7-2 to TRBJ2-7, with TRBD1 as a possible D gene (5 bases). This CDR3 comprises 12 residues. Germline V CDR1 and CDR2: SGHTA, FQGNSA. The ends were cut back, 4 bases at V and 6 bases at J, with 10 bases in the middle. As DNA, the CDR3 is TGTGCCAGCAGCTGGCAGGGCCCCGAGCAGTACTTC. Its translation is CASSWQGPEQYF.

This clone occurred a few times. The genes are TRBV2 and TRBJ2-3; TRBD1 agrees at 11 bases. Germline CDR1 SNHLY, CDR2 FYNNEI. After removal of 5 bases from V and 4 bases from J, the junction contained 5 bases not matched to a gene. The CDR3 has 15 residues. This CDR3 reads CASSLPGQGADTQYF. The CDR3 DNA reads as TGTGCCAGCAGTCTACCGGGACAGGGGGCAGATACGCAGTATTTT.

This clone came up a few times. The V call is TRBV28, the J call TRBJ1-1; D possibly corresponds to TRBD1 (5 bases). The germline V and J ends were trimmed by 4 bases and 7 bases, with 10 bases remaining between them. Looked up from germline, CDR1 is MDHEN and CDR2 is SYDVKM. The CDR3 contains 12 residues. This CDR3 is CASSSPQGEAFF. The CDR3 nucleotides read TGTGCCAGCAGTTCCCCCCAGGGTGAAGCTTTCTTT. The full variable domain, in which reference TRBV28 and TRBJ1-1 provide the parts outside the CDR3, is DVKVTQSSRYLVKRTGEKVFLECVQDMDHENMFWYRQDPGLGLRLIYFSYDVKMKEKGDIPEGYSVSREKKERFSLILESASTNQTSMYLCASSSPQGEAFFGQGTRLTVV.

The chain carries TRBV7-9 and TRBJ2-5; D remains ambiguous. Trimming cost V 2 bases and J 1 base, with 8 bases left between them. The length of the CDR3 is 14 residues. Germline loops: CDR1 SEHNR, CDR2 FQNEAQ (reference sequence). The CDR3 region is CASSLSEFQETQYF. CDR3 bases: TGTGCCAGCAGCTTATCAGAGTTCCAAGAGACCCAGTACTTC.

This clone was counted a few times. This chain connects TRBV6-1 to TRBJ2-7; D is possibly TRBD2 (5 bases). Trimming took off 0 bases at V and 3 bases at J, with 15 bases between the two ends. Germline V gene lookup returns CDR1 MNHNS and CDR2 SASEGT. CDR3 size: 16 residues. The CDR3 loop reads CASSEAPAARGYEQYF. The CDR3 coding sequence is TGTGCCAGCAGTGAAGCCCCAGCGGCCCGCGGCTACGAGCAGTACTTC.

The chain joins TRBV4-2 to TRBJ1-3; no clear D gene. Germline loops: CDR1 LGHNA, CDR2 YNFKEQ. CDR3 size: 17 residues. V shed 0 bases and J shed 0 bases, with 12 bases lying between them. CDR3 DNA sequence: TGTGCCAGCAGCCAAGATGGTCTGGCGATCTCTGGAAACACCATATATTTT. Its protein is CASSQDGLAISGNTIYF.

This clone came up a few times. This chain connects TRBV28 to TRBJ1-2; tentative D call: TRBD1 (5 bases). Trimming cost V 6 bases and J 7 bases, with 15 bases left between them. The germline V gene encodes CDR1 MDHEN and CDR2 SYDVKM. The CDR3 has 13 residues. Here the CDR3 reads CASRLGGFSGYTF. The CDR3 DNA follows: TGTGCCAGCAGGCTCGGGGGGTTCTCTGGCTACACCTTC.

The chain employs TRBV5-7 and TRBJ1-1; D remains ambiguous. TRBV5-7 is an ORF; its function is uncertain. The CDR3 is made up of 14 amino acids. The ends were cut back, 1 base at V and 2 bases at J, with 9 bases in the middle. This CDR3 reads CASSLFRQNTEAFF. The CDR3 bases are TGTGCCAGCAGCTTGTTCAGGCAAAACACTGAAGCTTTCTTT.

The sample holds a few counts of this clone. The chain combines TRBV19 with TRBJ1-4, with D maybe TRBD1 (6 bases). CDR3 length: 13 amino acids. V was shortened by 6 bases and J by 7 bases, with 12 bases between the two germline ends. Germline CDR1 LNHDA, CDR2 SQIVND (reference sequence). The CDR3 here is CASSPGHGEKLFF. CDR3 bases: TGTGCCAGTAGCCCGGGACACGGTGAAAAACTGTTTTTT.

The rearrangement joins TRBV5-4 to TRBJ2-7; TRBD1 aligns across 8 bases. Trimming at V came to 4 bases and at J to 7 bases, leaving 13 bases not matched to a gene. This CDR3 has 15 amino acids. CDR1 is SGHNT, CDR2 YYREEE, per germline (reference sequence). The DNA for the CDR3 is TGTGCCAGCAGCCAACAGGGACAGGAGGGAAGAGAGCAGTACTTC. This sequence encodes CASSQQGQEGREQYF. Based on the CDR3 plus reference TRBV5-4 and TRBJ2-7, the full variable domain is ETGVTQSPTHLIKTRGQQVTLRCSSQSGHNTVSWYQQALGQGPQFIFQYYREEENGRGNFPPRFSGLQFPNYSSELNVNALELDDSALYLCASSQQGQEGREQYFGPGTRLTVT.

The chain recombines TRBV28 with TRBJ1-5, with TRBD1 identical over 9 bases. V shed 2 bases and J 11 bases; nucleotides not matched to a gene: 16. Looked up from germline, CDR1 is MDHEN and CDR2 is SYDVKM. The CDR3 has 17 amino acids. The CDR3 DNA follows: TGTGCCAGCAGTTTACCTCACGGACAGGGGAGAACGGGGTCCCAGCATTTT. Amino acid sequence: CASSLPHGQGRTGSQHF.

This sequence joins TRBV13 and TRBJ2-1; 10 bases are a match to TRBD2. With V trimmed by 5 bases and J by 6 bases, 16 bases remained unmatched. Germline V gene data show CDR1 as PRHDT and CDR2 as FYEKMQ (reference sequence). The CDR3 consists of 18 residues. The CDR3 here is CASSTYRPSGRAGNEQFF. Here the CDR3 DNA reads TGTGCCAGCAGCACTTATCGTCCGAGCGGGAGGGCCGGCAATGAGCAGTTCTTC.

The chain recombines TRBV9 with TRBJ1-2; tentatively, D is TRBD1 (5 bases). The germline gives CDR1 SGDLS, CDR2 YYNGEE. Trimming removed 2 bases at V and 10 bases at J, with 24 bases between. The CDR3 runs 16 residues. CDR3 in DNA: TGTGCCAGCAGCGTTAGTTGGGGCACAAGGTTGAGAGACTACACCTTC. This gives the protein CASSVSWGTRLRDYTF.

V gene TRBV2 combines with J gene TRBJ2-3, with 10 bases identical to TRBD2. V lost 10 bases, J lost 2 bases, and 9 bases stayed unmatched. The CDR3 is 15 amino acids. From germline, CDR1 is SNHLY and CDR2 FYNNEI. The CDR3 spells CATLGAGGITDTQYF. CDR3 in DNA: TGTGCCACCCTGGGAGCGGGAGGGATCACAGATACGCAGTATTTT. Together with reference TRBV2 and TRBJ2-3, the CDR3 gives the full variable domain: EPEVTQTPSHQVTQMGQEVILRCVPISNHLYFYWYRQILGQKVEFLVSFYNNEISEKSEIFDDQFSVERPDGSNFTLKIRSTKLEDSAMYFCATLGAGGITDTQYFGPGTRLTVL.

The chain joins TRBV7-7 to TRBJ2-7, with D possibly being TRBD1 or TRBD2 (6 bases each). This CDR3 has 15 residues. Germline CDR1 reads SSHAT; CDR2 reads FNYEAQ (reference sequence). V was cut by 2 bases and J by 4 bases, with 15 bases left in between. For the CDR3, the DNA is TGTGCCAGCAGCTTACTAGGGGGGCTCTTATACGAGCAGTACGTC. This sequence encodes CASSLLGGLLYEQYV.

The chain recombines TRBV10-3 with TRBJ2-7; D remains ambiguous. The CDR3 runs to 12 residues. Germline CDR1 is ENHRY and CDR2 is SYGVKD. Trimming took 8 bases from V and 1 from J, leaving 9 bases between them. CDR3 nucleotide sequence: TGTGCCATCGGGCCGACTTCCTACGAGCAGTACTTC. Its translation is CAIGPTSYEQYF.

V and J are TRBV20-1 and TRBJ2-7, with unresolved D. The CDR3 runs 10 residues. With 3 bases removed from V and 3 bases from J, the gap between germline ends came to 3 bases. Germline V lookup: CDR1 DFQATT, CDR2 SNEGSKA (reference sequence). The CDR3 here is CSARGYEQYF. Written as DNA, the CDR3 is TGCAGTGCTAGGGGCTACGAGCAGTACTTC.

This clone was counted a few times. The chain recombines TRBV7-2 with TRBJ2-1; TRBD1 might be the D (6 bases). V gave up 4 bases and J gave up 6 bases, with 16 bases separating them. This CDR3 is 15 amino acids long. Germline V gene sequence: CDR1 SGHTA, CDR2 FQGNSA. In DNA, the CDR3 is TGTGCCAGCAGCTCAGGGGCGTTCATTGTCAATGAGCAGTTCTTC. This codes for CASSSGAFIVNEQFF.

V usage is TRBV19 and J usage is TRBJ1-5, with TRBD1 matching over 7 bases. Germline CDR1 reads LNHDA; CDR2 reads SQIVND (reference sequence). J was trimmed by 7 bases and V by 3 bases; bases with no gene match: 6. The CDR3 has 14 residues. CDR3 sequence (DNA): TGTGCCAGTAGTATCCCACAGGGGAGACAGCCCCAGCATTTT. It yields the protein CASSIPQGRQPQHF.

The rearrangement uses TRBV9 and TRBJ1-1; D gene unclear. This CDR3 comprises 12 residues. V was clipped by 4 bases and J by 7 bases, with 11 bases between them. Per germline, CDR1 SGDLS and CDR2 YYNGEE. CDR3 sequence reads: CASSISWGEAFF. For the CDR3, the DNA is TGTGCCAGCAGCATTTCTTGGGGTGAAGCTTTCTTT.

The chain combines TRBV9 with TRBJ1-1; 7 bases line up with TRBD1. Germline values: CDR1 SGDLS, CDR2 YYNGEE. The CDR3 has 14 residues. The V segment lost 6 bases and the J segment 4 bases; nucleotides outside the gene matches: 9. The CDR3 DNA follows: TGTGCCAGCACCTCCCACAGGGGCGGCACTGAAGCTTTCTTT. This codes for CASTSHRGGTEAFF.

This chain joins TRBV19 and TRBJ2-5, with D perhaps matching TRBD2 (7 bases). The CDR3 runs to 14 residues. Germline V gene sequence: CDR1 LNHDA, CDR2 SQIVND (reference sequence). V was cut by 3 bases and J by 2 bases, with 10 bases left in between. Here the CDR3 reads CASSIRGAQETQYF. The CDR3 DNA follows: TGTGCCAGTAGTATTCGGGGGGCTCAAGAGACCCAGTACTTC. Full variable domain (rest looked up from reference TRBV19 and TRBJ2-5): DGGITQSPKYLFRKEGQNVTLSCEQNLNHDAMYWYRQDPGQGLRLIYYSQIVNDFQKGDIAEGYSVSREKKESFPLTVTSAQKNPTAFYLCASSIRGAQETQYFGPGTRLLVL.

This clone was observed many times. This sequence joins TRBV18 and TRBJ2-2; no clear D. The CDR3 has 16 amino acids. Trimming took 1 base from V and 7 from J, leaving 16 bases between them. CDR1 and CDR2 (germline): KGHSH, LQKENI. The CDR3 region has the DNA TGTGCCAGCTCACCACAGTTGGTCTCGACCGGCGGGGAGCTGTTTTTT. It codes for CASSPQLVSTGGELFF.

The chain joins TRBV7-2 to TRBJ2-1; the D is unclear. CDR1 and CDR2 (germline): SGHTA, FQGNSA. The CDR3 sequence is 14 residues long. V lost 5 bases to trimming and J lost 5 bases, with 13 bases between them. The CDR3 is CASSRGGTNNEQFF. In nucleotides, the CDR3 is TGTGCCAGCAGCAGAGGTGGCACCAACAATGAGCAGTTCTTC.

The chain uses TRBV5-1 and TRBJ2-7; a possible D gene is TRBD2 (6 bases). This CDR3 has 15 residues. V lost 0 bases, J lost 2 bases, and 12 bases lay in between. CDR1 SGHRS and CDR2 YFSETQ come from the germline V gene. The CDR3 sequence: CASSLAQGLAYEQYF. The DNA of the CDR3 is TGCGCCAGCAGCTTGGCCCAGGGACTCGCCTACGAGCAGTACTTC.

Sample share makes this clone medium-sized. The V gene is TRBV6-5, the J gene TRBJ2-3, with unresolved D. Germline V lookup: CDR1 MNHEY, CDR2 SVGAGI. Trimming cost V 0 bases and J 2 bases, with 12 bases left between them. This CDR3 is built from 16 residues. CDR3 nucleotide sequence: TGTGCCAGCAGTTACTCGAAATTGGACCTCACAGATACGCAGTATTTT. It is translated as CASSYSKLDLTDTQYF.

The gene calls are TRBV9 and TRBJ2-3, with D unclear. Germline loops: CDR1 SGDLS, CDR2 YYNGEE. There are 13 residues in the CDR3. V was clipped by 6 bases and J by 4 bases, with 12 bases between them. Written as DNA, the CDR3 is TGTGCCAGCAACGCAATGCCATCAGATACGCAGTATTTT. Protein sequence: CASNAMPSDTQYF.

The genes are TRBV30 and TRBJ2-1, with 7 bases lining up with TRBD2. Germline V gives CDR1 GTSNPN, CDR2 SVGIG (reference sequence). CDR3 size: 15 residues. V trimming: 3 bases; J trimming: 8 bases; junction bases outside the gene matches: 13. The DNA for the CDR3 is TGTGCCTGGAGCCTAGTCGGGGGAGGGCTCGATGAGCAGTTCTTC. This encodes CAWSLVGGGLDEQFF.

The CDR3 spells CASSQDPTANEQFF. As DNA, the CDR3 is TGCGCCAGCAGCCAAGATCCTACAGCCAATGAGCAGTTCTTC. The chain employs TRBV4-1 and TRBJ2-1; D unclear. Germline V gene sequence: CDR1 MGHRA, CDR2 YSYEKL. The V end lost 0 bases, the J end lost 6 bases, and 9 bases lay between the germline ends. The CDR3 runs 14 residues.